This T cell receptor beta chain came from a study of blood T cells in healthy people across ages (dated by TCRdb to between 2014 and 2016). For the wider study: In model experiments, roughly one uniquely barcoded TCR beta cDNA molecule per two T cells was captured by template switching. Using deep sequencing normalized with unique cDNA molecular identifiers, the study measured how TCR beta repertoire diversity changes with age. Four age groups were formed from the donors: young (average 16 years), middle-aged (around 40), aged (roughly 58) and long-lived (approximately 78). Donors of different ages were randomly distributed across sequencing lanes to avoid experimental bias. The study analyzed two additional independent replicas of 1 million unique cDNA reads from the same blood draw for two donors, one aged 18 to 29 and one aged 80 or older. General conclusions and limits of the study: A strong correlation was found between observed TCR beta diversity and the percentage of naive T cells measured by flow cytometry. As age increased, observed TCR beta diversity per million T cells dropped in a roughly linear way, and a significant reduction was already evident by age 40. Because the CMV infection status of the donors was unknown, age-related changes in expanded clonotypes may potentially have been confounded. Estimates of total diversity based on one million sequenced T cells were regarded as lower bounds and as underestimates. Bulk unsorted PBMC profiling prevented conclusive comparison of naive and antigen-experienced compartments. Compared with the aged group, the long-lived group had more naive CD4+ T cells, fewer expanded clones and increased TCR diversity, a pattern suggesting age selection.

The germline V and J ends show losses of 5 bases and 11 bases respectively, and no gene match explains 12 bases of the junction. From its cysteine to its phenylalanine, the CDR3 spans 15 amino acids. Only CDR3 DNA remains: 45 bases, in frame from the first base. The germline V gene yields SGHTA for CDR1 and FQGNSA for CDR2. The method behind the library was 5' RACE. The second PCR ran for about 7 to 11 cycles and used a J-beta primer mix along with a sample-barcoded 5' primer. A template-switch 5' adaptor carrying 12 random nucleotides introduced a unique molecular identifier onto each TCR beta cDNA molecule. At least 2.5 million CDR3-containing paired-end reads were obtained from each sample. First-strand cDNA synthesis was performed from all RNA using the Mint cDNA synthesis kit, with priming by a TRBC-specific oligonucleotide. Following uracil-DNA glycosylase treatment, a first 18-cycle PCR with universal primers M1SS and BC2_uni_R was performed on all cDNA. In the paper's pipeline: Each sample was normalized by randomly selecting 1 million high-quality reads, each carrying a distinct molecular identifier. Reads with shared molecular identifiers were discarded instead of being binned into consensus sequences. MiTCR, set to a Q25 quality threshold and the strictest error-elimination algorithm, was used for CDR3 identification, clonotype clustering and error correction. A nonparametric unseen species model with Euler transformation was used to estimate lower-bound total TCR beta diversity. Through fastp at Q25 and MiXCR, TCRdb rebuilt clones from the public reads, retaining in-frame beta chains. All rows with the same CDR3 protein become a single entry with the most common DNA and genes. TCRdb's processing, not the authors' own work, is the source of the V and J calls. The sample table shows fewer than 2 million distinct CDR3 sequences, and roughly two fifths are seen once. 20% to 25% of the sample lies in the top ten.

Remarks on this clonotype: Its recognized antigen is unknown. No base quality information exists; no much larger clone differs at one position.

Donors were 35 to 40 systemically healthy Caucasian individuals from Russia aged roughly 6 to 90 years. Ten milliliters of peripheral blood were drawn from each donor into EDTA-treated Vacutainer tubes. PBMCs were isolated by Ficoll-Paque density-gradient centrifugation, with at least 7 million obtained per sample. Trizol reagent was used to extract total RNA from the PBMCs, yielding at least 5.5 micrograms per sample. For every donor, flow cytometry on a PBMC aliquot measured the percentage of naive CD45RAhigh/CD27high T cells. The sequence derives from a human donor in good health. The sample was blood. This chain joins TRBV7-2 to TRBJ2-1; 10 bases in between match TRBD2. The CDR3 protein is CASSGHSGGSVKQFF. The base sequence is TGTGCCAGCAGCGGCCATAGCGGGGGGTCAGTTAAGCAGTTCTTC. With all but the CDR3 taken from the reference TRBV7-2 and TRBJ2-1 genes, the full variable domain is: GAGVSQSPSNKVTEKGKDVELRCDPISGHTALYWYRQSLGQGLEFLIYFQGNSAPDKSGLPSDRFSAERTGGSVSTLTIQRTQQEDSAVYLCASSGHSGGSVKQFFGPGTRLTVL.